The TCR beta chain described here comes from a study of blood T cells in healthy people across ages. This clonotype was seen only a few times. A second roughly 7 to 11 cycle PCR used barcoded and J-beta primers. Using its own MiXCR run on the 5' RACE reads, TCRdb lists one record per CDR3 protein. Of around 1.1 million distinct CDR3 sequences detected, around two fifths appear once; the ten largest clones hold approximately 14%. Trimming pared 5 bases from V and 7 bases from J, leaving 18 bases between. The CDR3 loop spans 15 amino acids. Germline assignment: CDR1 DFQATT and CDR2 SNEGSKA (reference sequence).

This receptor was obtained from a young man in good health. Input material: blood. This sequence joins TRBV20-1 and TRBJ1-6; a possible D gene is TRBD1 (6 bases). CDR3 nucleotides: TGCAGTGCTGGAAGTTTCGGACAGCCGAATTCACCCCTCCACTTT. Encoded protein: CSAGSFGQPNSPLHF.